The 32 T cell receptor beta chains in this list originate from one sample, sequenced in a study of T cells after yellow fever vaccination. TCRdb re-called the 5' RACE reads through MiXCR, storing one row per CDR3 protein. In the table there are some 300,000 distinct CDR3 sequences, 7.5% to 9.5% of which are singletons. The sequencing here drew on CD4+ T cells sorted from PBMCs, taken 5 days after the yellow fever booster vaccination. These receptors all stem from a man aged 18 to 29 who received the YFV17D yellow fever vaccine.

By sample share, this clonotype is medium-sized (0.01 to 0.1%). The chain joins TRBV12-3 or TRBV12-4 to TRBJ1-5; D gene ambiguous. V lost 1 base, J lost 7 bases, and 11 bases lay in between. The CDR3 is 14 amino acids. The CDR3: CASSLGWVSQPQHF. CDR3 sequence (DNA): TGTGCCAGCAGTTTAGGGTGGGTCAGCCAGCCCCAGCATTTT.

The CDR3 DNA reads TGTGCCAGCAGTTTGGTACTAGGACGGATCTACAATGAGCAGTTCTTC. Encoded protein: CASSLVLGRIYNEQFF. J is TRBJ2-1 and V is TRBV12-3 or TRBV12-4; possible D gene TRBD2, 5 bases. This CDR3 has 16 amino acids. Trimming removed 3 bases from V and 3 bases from J, with 15 bases in between.

This clonotype was seen repeatedly, ten times or more. The V gene is TRBV10-3, the J gene TRBJ2-1, with 7 bases that match TRBD2. CDR3 length: 15 residues. Germline CDR1 and CDR2: ENHRY and SYGVKD. V was clipped by 5 bases and J by 5 bases; unmatched bases: 9. CDR3 amino acids: CAISLASGLHNEQFF. DNA for the CDR3: TGTGCCATCAGTTTGGCTAGCGGTCTTCACAATGAGCAGTTCTTC.

A few counts support this clonotype. The chain joins TRBV5-1 to TRBJ2-1; TRBD2 matches 8 bases. CDR3 length equals 15 residues. With V trimmed by 0 bases and J by 2 bases, 1 base remained unmatched. Germline CDR1 is SGHRS and CDR2 is YFSETQ. The CDR3 loop is CASSLDGGAYNEQFF. The DNA for the CDR3 is TGCGCCAGCAGCTTGGACGGGGGGGCCTACAATGAGCAGTTCTTC.

V and J are TRBV5-1 and TRBJ2-5; TRBD1 is a possible D gene (5 bases). The CDR3 is made up of 15 amino acids. Trimming removed 3 bases at V and 2 bases at J, with 14 bases between. Germline assignment: CDR1 SGHRS and CDR2 YFSETQ. This chain's CDR3 is CASSSKGQIQETQYF. CDR3 nucleotide sequence: TGCGCCAGCAGCTCGAAAGGACAAATACAAGAGACCCAGTACTTC.

This clonotype turned up a few times. V is TRBV20-1 and J is TRBJ2-7, with D possibly TRBD1 on 5 matching bases. Germline lookup yields CDR1 DFQATT and CDR2 SNEGSKA (reference sequence). Trimming stripped 6 bases from V and 2 bases from J, with 17 bases between. CDR3 length equals 14 residues. Written as DNA, the CDR3 is TGCAGTGCCAAGCAGGGTCGGCGGACCTACGAGCAGTACTTC. Translating it yields CSAKQGRRTYEQYF.

This chain links TRBV6-2 or TRBV6-3 with TRBJ2-7, with D perhaps given as TRBD1 or TRBD2 (6 bases each). Germline V gene lookup returns CDR1 MNHEY and CDR2 SVGEGT. This CDR3 spans 13 amino acids. Trimming took 8 bases from V and 6 from J, leaving 17 bases between them. CDR3 nucleotide sequence: TGTGCCAGCCTTGGGGGGCTTCCGGGCGAGCAGTACTTC. Amino acids: CASLGGLPGEQYF.

This clonotype was counted ten times or more. The gene calls are TRBV18 and TRBJ2-7; 8 bases map to TRBD2. Germline V CDR1 and CDR2: KGHSH, LQKENI. The junction had 11 bases not matched to a gene; V was cut back by 4 bases and J by 0 bases. The CDR3 consists of 17 residues. The CDR3 DNA is TGTGCCAGCTCACGCACTGGGTTGGCGGGGGGCTCCTACGAGCAGTACTTC. The encoded protein is CASSRTGLAGGSYEQYF.

In its sample, this clonotype was seen many times. CDR3 in amino acids: CAISGRGPGTDTQYF. Written as DNA, the CDR3 is TGTGCCATCAGTGGCAGGGGGCCGGGCACAGATACGCAGTATTTT. This sequence joins TRBV10-3 and TRBJ2-3; the match to TRBD1 covers 8 bases. CDR1 is ENHRY, CDR2 SYGVKD, per germline. The CDR3 is 15 amino acids. The V segment lost 4 bases and the J segment 1 base; nucleotides outside the gene matches: 4.

This clonotype was counted between two and nine times. The chain joins TRBV6-1 to TRBJ2-7; 10 nucleotides match TRBD2. Germline V lookup: CDR1 MNHNS, CDR2 SASEGT. The CDR3 runs to 14 residues. V lost 7 bases to trimming and J lost 3 bases; unmatched junction nucleotides: 6. The CDR3 here is CASTYGTSDYEQYV. The CDR3 DNA is TGTGCCAGCACCTACGGGACTAGCGACTACGAGCAGTACGTC.

This clonotype has only a few counts. This chain links TRBV24-1 with TRBJ1-1, with D hard to call. V lost 6 bases and J lost 0, with 7 bases in between. CDR3 length equals 13 residues. Germline loops: CDR1 KGHDR, CDR2 SFDVKD. This CDR3 is CATSSQLNTEAFF. As DNA, the CDR3 is TGTGCCACCAGTTCTCAGCTGAACACTGAAGCTTTCTTT.

Only a few counts were recorded for this clonotype. V gene TRBV20-1 combines with J gene TRBJ1-1, with D unresolved. The CDR3 spans 14 residues. Trimming took 5 bases from V and 4 from J, leaving 17 bases between them. The germline CDR1 and CDR2 sequences are DFQATT and SNEGSKA (reference sequence). The CDR3 spells CSAETVTAGTEAFF. CDR3 DNA sequence: TGCAGTGCTGAGACGGTGACCGCGGGCACTGAAGCTTTCTTT.

This clonotype was seen a handful of times. The chain has TRBV10-3 and TRBJ1-1; D perhaps matches TRBD1 (5 bases). This CDR3 is built from 13 residues. Germline assignment: CDR1 ENHRY and CDR2 SYGVKD. V lost 4 bases and J lost 5, with 11 bases in between. The CDR3 is CAISVTRGTEAFF. In nucleotides, the CDR3 is TGTGCCATCAGTGTCACGAGGGGAACTGAAGCTTTCTTT.

This clonotype was observed a handful of times. The genes are TRBV27 and TRBJ2-7, with D possibly matching TRBD2 (6 bases). CDR1 is MNHEY and CDR2 is SMNVEV in the germline V gene (reference sequence). The germline V and J ends were trimmed by 4 bases and 5 bases, with 12 bases remaining between them. This CDR3 region has 13 residues. The CDR3 DNA reads TGTGCCAGCAGTTATGCCCGGGGGAACGAGCAGTACTTC. Amino acid sequence: CASSYARGNEQYF.

This clonotype has a handful of counts. V is TRBV6-5 and J is TRBJ2-1; the D gene could be TRBD1 or TRBD2 (5 bases each). CDR3 length equals 13 residues. Trimming left V 7 bases short and J 9 bases short, with 16 bases between. CDR1 and CDR2 from the germline V gene are MNHEY and SVGAGI. The CDR3 region is CASTPPGGSEQFF. CDR3 nucleotide sequence: TGTGCCAGCACCCCACCTGGGGGAAGTGAGCAGTTCTTC.

The sample holds a few counts of this clonotype. Here the CDR3 reads CSVGDPSPHNYGYTF. The CDR3 DNA reads TGCAGCGTTGGGGATCCTTCTCCCCATAACTATGGCTACACCTTC. This chain connects TRBV29-1 to TRBJ1-2; D unclear. There are 15 residues in the CDR3. The germline V gene encodes CDR1 SQVTM and CDR2 ANQGSEA. Trimming left V 4 bases short and J 1 base short, with 16 bases between.

This clonotype was counted between two and nine times. The CDR3 region is CASSLATGAYNEQFF. Here the CDR3 DNA reads TGTGCCAGCAGCTTAGCAACTGGCGCCTACAATGAGCAGTTCTTC. This chain connects TRBV12-1 to TRBJ2-1. TRBV12-1 is flagged as a pseudogene. The CDR3 spans 15 residues.

The V call is TRBV18, the J call TRBJ2-7; the match to TRBD1 covers 9 bases. This CDR3 has 14 amino acids. Germline V CDR1 and CDR2: KGHSH, LQKENI. V was pared by 5 bases and J by 6 bases, with 8 bases of the junction left unmatched. CDR3 amino acids: CASSSYGTGIEQYF. As DNA, the CDR3 is TGTGCCAGCTCATCATACGGGACAGGGATCGAGCAGTACTTC.

This clonotype was counted a few times. J is TRBJ2-7 and V is TRBV28; D may be TRBD1 (5 bases). The CDR3 is made up of 15 amino acids. V shed 3 bases and J shed 3 bases, with 15 bases lying between them. The germline V gene encodes CDR1 MDHEN and CDR2 SYDVKM. In nucleotides, the CDR3 is TGTGCCAGCAGTTTTTCGGATGGACACTTCTACGAGCAGTACGTC. Its protein product is CASSFSDGHFYEQYV.

The chain uses TRBV5-1 and TRBJ1-4; TRBD1 matches at 10 bases. Germline lookup yields CDR1 SGHRS and CDR2 YFSETQ. J gave up 6 bases and V 3 bases, and 8 bases lay outside the gene matches. The CDR3 loop spans 16 amino acids. The CDR3 DNA sequence: TGCGCCAGCAGCTCTCCTGACAGGGGGCAGGATGAAAAACTGTTTTTT. Residues: CASSSPDRGQDEKLFF.

The rearrangement uses TRBV9 and TRBJ2-5; no firm D call. The CDR3 sequence is 11 residues long. Trimming took 2 bases from V and 8 from J, leaving 7 bases between them. CDR1 is SGDLS, CDR2 YYNGEE, per germline. CDR3 nucleotide sequence: TGTGCCAGCAGCGTCTCCCCAACCCAGTACTTC. Amino acid sequence: CASSVSPTQYF.

In this sample, this clonotype turned up a few times. V is TRBV6-5 and J is TRBJ2-7; the D gene is possibly TRBD2 (6 bases). CDR1 is MNHEY, CDR2 SVGAGI, per germline. Trimming pared 4 bases from V and 4 bases from J, leaving 14 bases between. The CDR3 covers 14 residues. In DNA, the CDR3 is TGTGCCAGCAGTTTAGCGGAAAGCGGTTACGAGCAGTACGTC. Residues: CASSLAESGYEQYV.

In its sample, this clonotype was seen many times. The chain combines TRBV29-1 with TRBJ2-7; TRBD1 matches at 10 bases. This CDR3 has 11 amino acids. CDR1 SQVTM and CDR2 ANQGSEA come from the germline V gene. V was pared by 7 bases and J by 6 bases, with 3 bases of the junction left unmatched. CDR3 coding DNA: TGCAGCGCCCGGGACAGGGGCGAGCAGTACTTC. Amino acids: CSARDRGEQYF.

This chain joins TRBV20-1 and TRBJ2-7; D possibly matches TRBD1 or TRBD2 (6 bases each). The CDR3 spans 14 residues. CDR1 and CDR2 from the germline V gene are DFQATT and SNEGSKA (reference sequence). V dropped 3 bases and J dropped 0 bases, with 12 bases sitting between them. The CDR3 region has the DNA TGCAGTGCTAGCTCGGGGGCCACCTCCTACGAGCAGTACTTC. Residues: CSASSGATSYEQYF.

This chain uses TRBV9 with TRBJ2-3; possible D gene TRBD1, 6 bases. Trimming cost V 3 bases and J 3 bases, with 11 bases left between them. The CDR3 contains 14 residues. Germline CDR1 SGDLS, CDR2 YYNGEE. The CDR3 sequence: CASSGTGTTDTQYF. CDR3 nucleotide sequence: TGTGCCAGCAGCGGAACAGGGACGACAGATACGCAGTATTTT.

The rearrangement uses TRBV9 and TRBJ1-1; D is unclear. The CDR3 covers 14 residues. CDR1 SGDLS and CDR2 YYNGEE come from the germline V gene. V dropped 3 bases and J dropped 3 bases, with 12 bases sitting between them. The CDR3 spells CASSAPGRDTEAFF. The CDR3 bases are TGTGCCAGCAGCGCCCCGGGGAGAGACACTGAAGCTTTCTTT.

This clonotype was recorded a few times. The chain joins TRBV7-9 to TRBJ1-1, with D maybe TRBD1 (6 bases). The CDR3 spans 14 residues. V lost 5 bases, J lost 7 bases, and 17 bases lay in between. Germline V gene sequence: CDR1 SEHNR, CDR2 FQNEAQ (reference sequence). CDR3 DNA: TGTGCCAGCAGCCCGGGTGGACGGGACAATGAAGCTTTCTTT. Translating gives CASSPGGRDNEAFF. Filled out from reference TRBV7-9 and TRBJ1-1, the complete variable domain reads DTGVSQNPRHKITKRGQNVTFRCDPISEHNRLYWYRQTLGQGPEFLTYFQNEAQLEKSRLLSDRFSAERPKGSFSTLEIQRTEQGDSAMYLCASSPGGRDNEAFFGQGTRLTVV.

V is TRBV6-5 and J is TRBJ2-5; 8 bases are shared with TRBD1. The CDR3 covers 13 residues. The germline V gene has CDR1 MNHEY and CDR2 SVGAGI. Unmatched junction bases numbered 4, after V lost 6 bases and J lost 4 bases. CDR3 sequence: CASRPTGGETQYF. The CDR3 nucleotides read TGTGCCAGCAGGCCAACAGGGGGAGAGACCCAGTACTTC.

This clonotype was found many times. The V call is TRBV9, the J call TRBJ2-7; 7 bases match TRBD2. V lost 2 bases and J lost 0; bases outside the gene matches: 5. The CDR3 totals 15 residues. Germline V gene lookup returns CDR1 SGDLS and CDR2 YYNGEE. CDR3 in DNA: TGTGCCAGCAGCGTCGGAGCGGGGAGCTCCTACGAGCAGTACTTC. Residues: CASSVGAGSSYEQYF.

The V and J genes are TRBV19 and TRBJ2-1; no definite D call. Trimming took 5 bases from V and 7 from J, leaving 18 bases between them. CDR1 is LNHDA and CDR2 is SQIVND in the germline V gene (reference sequence). The CDR3 is 15 residues long. CDR3 residues: CASSPRTVVGNEQFF. The CDR3 region has the DNA TGTGCCAGTAGTCCCCGGACCGTCGTAGGGAATGAGCAGTTCTTC.

This clonotype was counted only a few times. V gene TRBV12-3 or TRBV12-4 combines with J gene TRBJ2-4; D perhaps matches TRBD2 (5 bases). The CDR3 contains 13 residues. V was pared by 0 bases and J by 9 bases, with 9 bases between. CDR3 protein: CASSLARASIQYF. The CDR3 DNA reads as TGTGCCAGCAGTTTAGCGCGGGCGTCCATTCAGTACTTC.

This clonotype showed up just a few times. The rearrangement links TRBV6-5 to TRBJ2-3; TRBD2 agrees at 12 bases. This CDR3 region has 16 residues. V lost 6 bases and J lost 2; bases outside the gene matches: 6. CDR1 and CDR2 (germline): MNHEY, SVGAGI. The CDR3: CASSHRTSGVTDTQYF. CDR3 coding DNA: TGTGCCAGCAGCCACCGGACTAGCGGGGTCACAGATACGCAGTATTTT.